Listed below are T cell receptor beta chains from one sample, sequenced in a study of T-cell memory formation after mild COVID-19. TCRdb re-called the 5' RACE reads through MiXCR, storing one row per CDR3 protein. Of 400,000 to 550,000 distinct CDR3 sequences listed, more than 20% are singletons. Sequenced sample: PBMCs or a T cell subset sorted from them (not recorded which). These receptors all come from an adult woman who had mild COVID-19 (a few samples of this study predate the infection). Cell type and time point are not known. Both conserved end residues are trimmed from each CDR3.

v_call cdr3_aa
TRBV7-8 ASSLGGLAGGITDTQY
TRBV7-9 ASSLGGGMGHEQY
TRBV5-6 ASSLFGAGPPLSTDTQY
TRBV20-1 SAADRRETQY
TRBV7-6 ASSLALTKGSNEQF
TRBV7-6 ASSPWGQGAEVGHEAF
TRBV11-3 ASSLYAGGTYEQY
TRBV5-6 ASNRDPNTEAF
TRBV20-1 SAPTSYNEQF
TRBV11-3 ASSTTSEQF
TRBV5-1 ASSLPLAGPGTDTQY
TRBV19 ASSTGQGILGLF
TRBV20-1 SARVLAGLTSEQF
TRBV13 ASSSRDRGRNAYEQY
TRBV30 AWSMGGRGRLF
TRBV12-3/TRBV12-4 ASSLRGPSTGELF
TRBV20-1 SASWVNSPLH
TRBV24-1 ATSDLGRESEQF
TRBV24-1 ATATGSYNEQF
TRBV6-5 ASSYSGGVSTDTQY
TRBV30 AWAWDLGRNEQF
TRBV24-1 ATSEGPSPGEQY
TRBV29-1 SVKVGEQF
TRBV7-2 ASSLTGQVEGQPQH
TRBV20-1 SARRTGHSNQPQH
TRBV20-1 SASRGLEQY
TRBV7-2 ASSLVLWGGRNYGYT
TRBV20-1 SAQPGTVGHEQY
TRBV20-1 SAWPWIGQGTNYGYT
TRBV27 ASISETQY
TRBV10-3 AISDSRGGTEAF
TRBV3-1 ASSHRRNIQETQY
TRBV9 ASSVGGGTGELF
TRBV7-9 ASSPPFGGEKLF
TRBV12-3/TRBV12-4 ASSLGGYYT
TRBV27 ASRILGELTEAF
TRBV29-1 SVDTPSSYEQY